The 30 T cell receptor beta chains listed next were all sequenced from one sample in a study of tumor-infiltrating lymphocytes in oesophageal squamous cell carcinoma. In TCRdb, the PCR reads were re-called with MiXCR into one record per CDR3 protein. The sample comprises 9,000 to 13,000 distinct CDR3 sequences, about 53% of which are singletons, and approximately 42% rests with the top ten. The sample was esophageal tumor tissue. These TCRs come from a female donor with esophageal squamous cell carcinoma.

A remark on this clonotype: The junction does not match germline at one end; this may be a read error. This chain uses TRBV28 with TRBJ2-4; D not resolved. Per germline, CDR1 MDHEN and CDR2 SYDVKM. This CDR3 comprises 14 residues. The CDR3 DNA follows: TGTGCCAGCAGTTTAATTCAGAGTCCGGCTTCCCTCCACTTC. It specifies CASSLIQSPASLHF.

The rearrangement links TRBV7-3 to TRBJ1-1, with D uncertain. The CDR3 totals 14 residues. Germline CDR1 SGHTA, CDR2 FQGTGA. V lost 2 bases to trimming and J lost 0 bases, with 7 bases between them. The CDR3, as DNA: TGTGCCAGCAGCTTAGACGGATTGAACACTGAAGCTTTCTTT. It translates to CASSLDGLNTEAFF.

Comments on this clonotype: An end of the junction differs from the germline gene, which may be a read error. This chain uses TRBV7-2 with TRBJ2-3; TRBD2 matches 15 bases. Germline CDR1 reads SGHTA; CDR2 reads FQGNSA. This CDR3 is built from 14 residues. The CDR3 DNA is TGTGCCAGCAGGCCGACCGGGACTAGCGGGAGGACCTCTTTT. It translates to CASRPTGTSGRTSF. Variable domain in full (rest from reference TRBV7-2 and TRBJ2-3): GAGVSQSPSNKVTEKGKDVELRCDPISGHTALYWYRQSLGQGLEFLIYFQGNSAPDKSGLPSDRFSAERTGGSVSTLTIQRTQQEDSAVYLCASRPTGTSGRTSFGPGTRLTVL.

The gene calls are TRBV10-3 and TRBJ2-4, with D perhaps matching TRBD1 or TRBD2 (5 bases each). The closer fit of TRBJ2-5 to the DNA end suggests the J call may be wrong. This CDR3 spans 14 amino acids. CDR1 ENHRY and CDR2 SYGVKD come from the germline V gene. The CDR3 nucleotides read TGTGCCATCAGGGGGACCGGGACGGAAGAGACCCAGTACTTC. It translates to CAIRGTGTEETQYF.

The chain recombines TRBV10-3 with TRBJ1-4; a possible D gene is TRBD1 (5 bases). The CDR3 runs to 13 residues. V gave up 4 bases and J gave up 8 bases, with 11 bases separating them. The V gene's germline CDR1 is ENHRY and CDR2 SYGVKD. The CDR3 is CAISGGRGEKLFF. In DNA form, the CDR3 reads TGTGCCATCAGTGGGGGTCGGGGCGAAAAACTGTTTTTT.

This clonotype has just one count. The chain links TRBV7-2 to TRBJ2-7; D is undetermined. V was pared by 1 base and J by 7 bases, with 14 bases between. From germline, CDR1 is SGHTA and CDR2 FQGNSA. The CDR3 covers 14 residues. CDR3 amino acids: CASSLGTGSVEQYF. In DNA form, the CDR3 reads TGTGCCAGCAGCTTAGGGACCGGGTCGGTTGAGCAGTACTTC.

This clonotype was picked up one time. This rearrangement joins TRBV28 to TRBJ2-3; D remains ambiguous. The germline CDR1 and CDR2 sequences are MDHEN and SYDVKM. The CDR3 length is 11 residues. Trimming removed 4 bases at V and 8 bases at J, with 7 bases between. The CDR3 region has the DNA TGTGCCAGCAGTTCCCCATTTACGCAGTATTTT. Translating it yields CASSSPFTQYF.

CDR3 residues: CASGQGHYGYTF. The CDR3, as DNA: TGTGCCAGCGGACAGGGCCACTATGGCTACACCTTC. V usage is TRBV7-4 and J usage is TRBJ1-2, with 8 bases that match TRBD1. This CDR3 comprises 12 residues. Per the germline V gene, CDR1 is SGHVT and CDR2 is SQSDAQ. J lost 3 bases, V lost 8 bases, and 2 bases had no gene match. Using reference TRBV7-4 and TRBJ1-2 for the parts outside the CDR3, the full variable domain is GAGVSQSPRYKVAKRGRDVALRCDSISGHVTLYWYRQTLGQGSEVLTYSQSDAQRDKSGRPSGRFSAERPERSVSTLKIQRTEQGDSAVYLCASGQGHYGYTFGSGTRLTVV.

The chain has TRBV7-6 and TRBJ2-1, with D unresolved. The CDR3 loop spans 13 amino acids. From germline, CDR1 is SGHVS and CDR2 FNYEAQ. Trimming removed 3 bases from V and 4 bases from J, with 7 bases in between. The CDR3 is CASSFQSYNEQFF. The CDR3 DNA reads as TGTGCCAGCAGCTTTCAGTCGTACAATGAGCAGTTCTTC.

The rearrangement joins TRBV7-4 to TRBJ1-1; 9 bases match TRBD2. The tail of the sequence fits TRBJ2-1 better, so the J call may be wrong. Germline V gene data show CDR1 as SGHVT and CDR2 as SQSDAQ. The CDR3 sequence is 13 residues long. CDR3 in amino acids: CASSLASGSKQFF. The CDR3 nucleotides read TGTGCCAGCAGCTTAGCTAGCGGGAGCAAGCAGTTCTTC.

The V and J genes are TRBV28 and TRBJ2-3; 8 bases agree with TRBD1. TRBJ2-5 explains the end of the DNA better; the J call may be wrong. The CDR3 length is 13 residues. CDR1 MDHEN and CDR2 SYDVKM come from the germline V gene. CDR3 protein: CATLLRDRETQYF. DNA for the CDR3: TGTGCCACCCTCCTCCGGGACAGGGAGACCCAGTACTTC.

The CDR3: CASSIFSSTDTQYF. CDR3 DNA sequence: TGTGCCAGTAGTATTTTTAGCTCCACAGATACGCAGTACTTC. The V call is TRBV19, the J call TRBJ2-4; D not certain. Trimming pared 3 bases from V and 13 bases from J, leaving 19 bases between. Germline CDR1 reads LNHDA; CDR2 reads SQIVND (reference sequence). The CDR3 runs to 14 residues. The variable domain in full, with the rest retrieved from reference TRBV19 and TRBJ2-4, is DGGITQSPKYLFRKEGQNVTLSCEQNLNHDAMYWYRQDPGQGLRLIYYSQIVNDFQKGDIAEGYSVSREKKESFPLTVTSAQKNPTAFYLCASSIFSSTDTQYFGAGTRLSVL.

V gene TRBV7-9 combines with J gene TRBJ2-3, with TRBD2 as a possible D gene (6 bases). CDR3 length: 16 residues. Germline V CDR1 and CDR2: SEHNR, FQNEAQ (reference sequence). Trimming took 1 base from V and 3 from J, leaving 14 bases between them. The CDR3: CASSLGKGRRTDTQYF. The CDR3 nucleotides are TGTGCCAGCAGCTTAGGAAAGGGGAGGCGGACAGATACGCAGTATTTT.

This rearrangement joins TRBV6-6 to TRBJ2-4; weak D call: TRBD1 (5 bases). The J call is doubtful: the DNA matches TRBJ2-7 better. CDR1 is MNHNY and CDR2 is SVGAGI in the germline V gene (reference sequence). This CDR3 is built from 11 residues. Written as DNA, the CDR3 is TGTGCCAGCAGTTACAGGGGCGAGCAGTACTTC. Amino acids: CASSYRGEQYF.

This clonotype was observed a handful of times. The V call is TRBV19, the J call TRBJ2-2; 14 bases are shared with TRBD2. The ends lost 5 bases at V and 4 bases at J; junction bases unmatched: 9. The CDR3 covers 18 residues. The V gene's germline CDR1 is LNHDA and CDR2 SQIVND (reference sequence). CDR3: CASSFGLAGGRVTGELFF. CDR3 nucleotides: TGTGCCAGTAGTTTCGGACTAGCGGGAGGACGGGTCACCGGGGAGCTGTTTTTT. The variable domain in full, completed from reference TRBV19 and TRBJ2-2, reads DGGITQSPKYLFRKEGQNVTLSCEQNLNHDAMYWYRQDPGQGLRLIYYSQIVNDFQKGDIAEGYSVSREKKESFPLTVTSAQKNPTAFYLCASSFGLAGGRVTGELFFGEGSRLTVL.

This sequence joins TRBV7-2 and TRBJ1-2; tentative D call: TRBD1 (5 bases). Trimming pared 2 bases from V and 4 bases from J, leaving 17 bases between. CDR3 length equals 16 residues. The germline V gene encodes CDR1 SGHTA and CDR2 FQGNSA. The CDR3 DNA is TGTGCCAGCAGCTTAAACTCCGGGGGGTTTATCTATGGCTACACCTTC. Its protein is CASSLNSGGFIYGYTF.

This clonotype appeared a single time. The chain uses TRBV7-6 and TRBJ2-2; D unresolved. Germline V gene lookup returns CDR1 SGHVS and CDR2 FNYEAQ. This CDR3 has 12 amino acids. Trimming removed 11 bases from V and 4 bases from J, with 11 bases in between. The CDR3 spells CAGLEGTGELFF. The CDR3 coding sequence is TGTGCCGGGCTTGAAGGCACCGGGGAGCTGTTTTTT.

This clonotype was seen more than once but under ten times. V gene TRBV11-2 combines with J gene TRBJ2-5; D is perhaps TRBD1 (5 bases). The tail of the sequence fits TRBJ2-7 better, so the J call may be wrong. CDR3 length: 17 amino acids. Germline V gene sequence: CDR1 SGHAT, CDR2 FQNNGV. DNA of the CDR3: TGTGCCAGCAGCAACGCCTTCAGGGTCCTAGTCACCTACGAGCAGTACTTC. Its translation: CASSNAFRVLVTYEQYF.

The chain is built from TRBV12-3 or TRBV12-4 and TRBJ2-7; TRBD2 agrees at 10 bases. The DNA end favors TRBJ2-1, so the J call may be wrong. The CDR3 length is 16 residues. Here the CDR3 DNA reads TGTGCCAGCAGTTCAATAGGGCTAGCGGGAGTCGATGAGCAGTTCTTC. It yields the protein CASSSIGLAGVDEQFF.

The table lists this clonotype with a few counts. Since a much larger clone is just one base distant, this may be a read error. CDR3 loop: CATSSFFSDLPYEQFF. The CDR3 DNA follows: TGTGCCACCAGCAGTTTTTTCAGCGACTTACCCTACGAGCAGTTCTTC. J is TRBJ2-5 and V is TRBV15, with D unclear. The J call may be faulty, since TRBJ2-1 better matches the DNA end. The germline CDR1 and CDR2 sequences are LNHNV and YYDKDF (reference sequence). This CDR3 has 16 residues.

CDR3: CASSLRREKETQYF. CDR3 coding DNA: TGTGCCAGCAGTTTAAGGCGGGAGAAAGAGACCCAGTACTTC. The chain carries TRBV12-3 or TRBV12-4 and TRBJ2-5, with TRBD2 matching over 7 bases. This CDR3 comprises 14 residues. The trim removed 2 bases at V and 3 bases at J, leaving 3 bases unmatched.

The chain employs TRBV7-6 and TRBJ2-3, with a tentative D call TRBD2 (6 bases). The J call is uncertain, as TRBJ2-7 better fits the DNA end. Germline V gives CDR1 SGHVS, CDR2 FNYEAQ. This CDR3 region has 10 residues. The CDR3 reads CATGGMGQYF. The CDR3 region has the DNA TGTGCCACCGGGGGTATGGGGCAGTACTTC.

In regard to this clonotype: This clone may be a read error of a much larger clone one base away. The rearrangement joins TRBV4-1 to TRBJ2-4, with TRBD1 matching over 9 bases. Germline V gene sequence: CDR1 MGHRA, CDR2 YSYEKL. The CDR3 runs 15 residues. CDR3 sequence: CASSRGTGQYNEQYF. DNA for the CDR3: TGTGCCAGCAGCCGCGGGACAGGGCAGTACAATGAGCAGTACTTC.

The V and J genes are TRBV10-1 and TRBJ2-7, with 7 bases lining up with TRBD2. V gave up 3 bases and J gave up 7 bases; unmatched junction bases: 12. The CDR3 covers 15 residues. In germline, CDR1 is WNHNN, CDR2 SYGVQD (reference sequence). The CDR3 spells CASSDPRLARNEQYF. The CDR3 bases are TGCGCCAGCAGTGATCCTCGACTAGCTCGGAATGAGCAGTACTTC.

This sequence joins TRBV7-9 and TRBJ2-3; a weak D match, TRBD2 (5 bases). Germline CDR1 and CDR2: SEHNR and FQNEAQ (reference sequence). This CDR3 region has 15 residues. V shed 6 bases and J shed 1 base, with 14 bases lying between them. The CDR3 region is CASSPGLTRTDTQYF. The CDR3 DNA sequence: TGTGCCAGCAGTCCGGGGTTGACCCGCACAGATACGCAGTATTTT.

There are a few counts of this clonotype. The V and J genes are TRBV7-2 and TRBJ2-3; weak D call: TRBD2 (5 bases). The DNA end favors TRBJ2-5, so the J call may be wrong. CDR3 size: 13 residues. Germline V gene sequence: CDR1 SGHTA, CDR2 FQGNSA. This CDR3 is CASKDFLRETQYF. CDR3 bases: TGTGCCAGCAAGGACTTCTTGCGAGAGACCCAGTACTTC.

This chain links TRBV10-1 with TRBJ2-7; weak D call: TRBD2 (5 bases). The last part of the DNA fits TRBJ2-1 better; the J call may be wrong. The germline V gene encodes CDR1 WNHNN and CDR2 SYGVQD (reference sequence). The CDR3 extends over 14 amino acids. In DNA form, the CDR3 reads TGCGCCAGCAGTGAGATAGCGACGGACAATGAGCAGTTCTTC. It specifies CASSEIATDNEQFF.

This clonotype came up a few times. The J gene is TRBJ2-1, the V gene TRBV7-2; weak D call: TRBD2 (5 bases). The CDR3 is made up of 14 amino acids. Trimming pared 1 base from V and 9 bases from J, leaving 13 bases between. Germline CDR1 SGHTA, CDR2 FQGNSA. The CDR3 DNA sequence: TGTGCCAGCAGCTTAGAGCGGCAGGCCGGTGAGCAGTTCTTC. Translation: CASSLERQAGEQFF.

The rearrangement uses TRBV7-2 and TRBJ2-5; 8 bases align to TRBD2. The DNA matches TRBJ2-1 better at its end, which makes the J call doubtful. The CDR3 sequence is 20 residues long. CDR1 is SGHTA, CDR2 FQGNSA, per germline. The DNA for the CDR3 is TGTGCCAGCAGCCTCGCTCCCCTCGGGGACGGGAGGGGATCCTACAATGAGCAGTTCTTC. Its protein product is CASSLAPLGDGRGSYNEQFF.

The chain carries TRBV27 and TRBJ1-2, with 9 bases identical to TRBD1. J lost 3 bases, V lost 7 bases, and 6 bases had no gene match. Germline CDR1 MNHEY, CDR2 SMNVEV (reference sequence). CDR3 size: 14 residues. The CDR3 DNA follows: TGTGCCAGCAAAGGGACAGGGTGGGACTATGGCTACACCTTC. This translates into CASKGTGWDYGYTF.